One sample yielded the 18 T cell receptor beta chains listed below, sequenced in a study of shared clonotypes between healthy human individuals. The data were produced by immunoSEQ multiplex PCR, yet TCRdb's version contains in-frame clones alone and is incomplete. The sample has about 460,000 clones, roughly 80% seen once. The sample consisted of PBMCs. These receptors were obtained from a middle-aged woman in good health. Some clones in this sample may be carry-over from other donors' samples.

CDR3 sequence: CASSLALSIFYEQYF. CDR3 bases: TGCGCCAGCAGCTTGGCCTTATCGATCTTCTACGAGCAGTACTTC. This rearrangement joins TRBV5-1 to TRBJ2-7; D remains ambiguous. V gave up 0 bases and J gave up 3 bases, with 13 bases separating them. Germline V CDR1 and CDR2: SGHRS, YFSETQ. The CDR3 contains 15 residues.

This clone has only one observation. The chain uses TRBV6-1 and TRBJ2-7, with D tentatively TRBD2 (6 bases). This CDR3 contains 17 residues. The germline V gene encodes CDR1 MNHNS and CDR2 SASEGT. Trimming took 0 bases from V and 1 from J, leaving 16 bases between them. The CDR3 reads CASSEAFWGVTSYEQYF. The CDR3 DNA reads as TGTGCCAGCAGTGAAGCGTTTTGGGGGGTGACGTCCTACGAGCAGTACTTC.

The V gene is TRBV29-1, the J gene TRBJ2-1, with D tentatively TRBD1 or TRBD2 (6 bases each). Trimming removed 7 bases from V and 2 bases from J, with 18 bases in between. Germline assignment: CDR1 SQVTM and CDR2 ANQGSEA. This CDR3 is built from 15 residues. The CDR3 loop reads CSAMGGRATYNEQFF. The CDR3 nucleotides are TGCAGCGCCATGGGGGGCAGGGCTACCTACAATGAGCAGTTCTTC.

The chain links TRBV9 to TRBJ1-1; the D gene is possibly TRBD1 (5 bases). The CDR3 runs to 16 residues. The V and J ends lost 0 bases and 4 bases respectively, with 16 bases between them. Per the germline V gene, CDR1 is SGDLS and CDR2 is YYNGEE. CDR3 sequence reads: CASSVEGRVLGTEAFF. The CDR3 DNA follows: TGTGCCAGCAGCGTAGAGGGCAGGGTGTTGGGCACTGAAGCTTTCTTT.

The chain couples TRBV5-4 to TRBJ2-1, with 7 bases that match TRBD2. The junction had 16 bases not matched to a gene; V was cut back by 4 bases and J by 9 bases. CDR1 and CDR2 (germline): SGHNT, YYREEE (reference sequence). CDR3 length equals 16 residues. CDR3 bases: TGTGCCAGCAGCCCGCAGGCGGGAGTTGGGTTAGGTGAGCAGTTCTTC. Its translation: CASSPQAGVGLGEQFF.

The chain is built from TRBV28 and TRBJ2-7; the match to TRBD1 covers 10 bases. Looked up from germline, CDR1 is MDHEN and CDR2 is SYDVKM. J was trimmed by 6 bases and V by 2 bases; bases with no gene match: 10. The CDR3 is made up of 16 amino acids. Written as DNA, the CDR3 is TGTGCCAGCAGTTTAGGGGGGCGACAGGGGGCTAGCGAGCAGTACTTC. Amino acid sequence: CASSLGGRQGASEQYF. The variable domain in full, completed from reference TRBV28 and TRBJ2-7, reads DVKVTQSSRYLVKRTGEKVFLECVQDMDHENMFWYRQDPGLGLRLIYFSYDVKMKEKGDIPEGYSVSREKKERFSLILESASTNQTSMYLCASSLGGRQGASEQYFGPGTRLTVT.

This clone was seen many times. The same CDR3 can be traced to other DNA sequences in this sample. This chain joins TRBV4-3 and TRBJ2-3; unclear D gene. The CDR3 extends over 13 amino acids. V was clipped by 0 bases and J by 5 bases, with 6 bases between them. In germline, CDR1 is LGHNA, CDR2 YSLEER. The CDR3 loop reads CASSQDLGDTQYF. CDR3 DNA: TGCGCCAGCAGCCAAGATTTGGGAGATACGCAGTATTTT.

A note on this clone: With a much larger clone just one base away, this may be a read error. The rearrangement joins TRBV5-1 to TRBJ1-1; 7 bases map to TRBD1. V shed 8 bases, J shed 6 bases, and the junction held 10 bases outside the gene matches. Germline V gene data show CDR1 as SGHRS and CDR2 as YFSETQ. The CDR3 has 13 amino acids. This CDR3 is CASHPRGGSEAFF. In DNA, the CDR3 is TGCGCCAGTCACCCCAGGGGGGGATCTGAAGCTTTCTTT.

The chain recombines TRBV25-1 with TRBJ1-3; possibly TRBD1 for D (6 bases). The CDR3 runs to 15 residues. The V and J ends lost 5 bases and 0 bases respectively, with 11 bases between them. The germline V gene encodes CDR1 MGHDK and CDR2 SYGVNS. CDR3 nucleotide sequence: TGTGCCAGCAGTTTTCAGGGGCGCTCTGGAAACACCATATATTTT. It is translated as CASSFQGRSGNTIYF.

V and J are TRBV28 and TRBJ1-2; D possibly corresponds to TRBD1 (5 bases). Trimming stripped 10 bases from V and 8 bases from J, with 20 bases between. Germline V gene data show CDR1 as MDHEN and CDR2 as SYDVKM. The CDR3 runs to 13 residues. CDR3 protein: CAIPTRDRRGYTF. The DNA for the CDR3 is TGTGCCATTCCGACTCGGGACCGAAGGGGCTACACCTTC.

The chain employs TRBV29-1 and TRBJ2-1; TRBD2 matches at 7 bases. After removal of 4 bases from V and 6 bases from J, the junction contained 3 bases not matched to a gene. The CDR3 loop spans 12 amino acids. The germline CDR1 and CDR2 sequences are SQVTM and ANQGSEA. CDR3 amino acids: CSVGGGSNEQFF. The CDR3 coding sequence is TGCAGCGTTGGGGGAGGGAGCAATGAGCAGTTCTTC.

In this sample, this clone turned up once. V gene TRBV9 combines with J gene TRBJ2-7, with a tentative D call TRBD1 (8 bases). The CDR3 consists of 16 residues. V lost 0 bases to trimming and J lost 3 bases, with 16 bases between them. Looked up from germline, CDR1 is SGDLS and CDR2 is YYNGEE. The CDR3 DNA follows: TGTGCCAGCAGCGTAGTTGGAACAGGGGGGGACTACGAGCAGTACTTC. Encoded protein: CASSVVGTGGDYEQYF.

The chain links TRBV29-1 to TRBJ2-3; D gene unclear. The V gene's germline CDR1 is SQVTM and CDR2 ANQGSEA. The CDR3 has 14 amino acids. V was shortened by 3 bases and J by 2 bases, with 12 bases between the two germline ends. The CDR3 nucleotides read TGCAGCGTTGAGGGTAGTGCCCCCACAGATACGCAGTATTTT. Its translation is CSVEGSAPTDTQYF.

This clone was found once. This sample also contains other DNA sequences that code for the same CDR3. The V gene is TRBV5-1, the J gene TRBJ2-7, with 8 bases matching TRBD2. The CDR3 runs to 14 residues. V trimming: 7 bases; J trimming: 0 bases; junction bases outside the gene matches: 6. Germline V gene data show CDR1 as SGHRS and CDR2 as YFSETQ. CDR3 residues: CASGLAGDSYEQYF. For the CDR3, the DNA is TGCGCCAGCGGCCTAGCGGGTGACTCCTACGAGCAGTACTTC.

The rearrangement links TRBV10-3 to TRBJ2-1; 10 bases line up with TRBD2. CDR1 is ENHRY and CDR2 is SYGVKD in the germline V gene. The CDR3 consists of 14 residues. Trimming removed 10 bases from V and 4 bases from J; junction bases left unmatched: 7. CDR3 sequence: CATREGLAYNEQFF. The CDR3 bases are TGTGCCACCCGAGAGGGACTAGCGTACAATGAGCAGTTCTTC.

V and J are TRBV30 and TRBJ2-5; TRBD2 agrees at 9 bases. The ends lost 5 bases at V and 4 bases at J; junction bases unmatched: 8. Germline CDR1 reads GTSNPN; CDR2 reads SVGIG (reference sequence). The CDR3 has 14 amino acids. CDR3 sequence: CAWDSGTSRETQYF. The CDR3, as DNA: TGTGCCTGGGACTCCGGGACTAGCAGAGAGACCCAGTACTTC.

This rearrangement joins TRBV11-3 to TRBJ2-1; 11 bases align to TRBD1. The germline V gene encodes CDR1 SGHNT and CDR2 YENEEA. This CDR3 spans 14 amino acids. V dropped 5 bases and J dropped 7; count of bases not matched to a gene: 4. The CDR3 DNA reads as TGTGCCAGCAGCGCCGGACAGGGGGCTAATGAGCAGTTCTTC. Its translation is CASSAGQGANEQFF.

The chain couples TRBV6-5 to TRBJ2-2; D remains unclear. Germline V gene lookup returns CDR1 MNHEY and CDR2 SVGAGI. Trimming took off 2 bases at V and 2 bases at J, with 3 bases between the two ends. CDR3 size: 13 residues. The CDR3 nucleotides read TGTGCCAGCAGTTACCTAAACACCGGGGAGCTGTTTTTT. It codes for CASSYLNTGELFF.